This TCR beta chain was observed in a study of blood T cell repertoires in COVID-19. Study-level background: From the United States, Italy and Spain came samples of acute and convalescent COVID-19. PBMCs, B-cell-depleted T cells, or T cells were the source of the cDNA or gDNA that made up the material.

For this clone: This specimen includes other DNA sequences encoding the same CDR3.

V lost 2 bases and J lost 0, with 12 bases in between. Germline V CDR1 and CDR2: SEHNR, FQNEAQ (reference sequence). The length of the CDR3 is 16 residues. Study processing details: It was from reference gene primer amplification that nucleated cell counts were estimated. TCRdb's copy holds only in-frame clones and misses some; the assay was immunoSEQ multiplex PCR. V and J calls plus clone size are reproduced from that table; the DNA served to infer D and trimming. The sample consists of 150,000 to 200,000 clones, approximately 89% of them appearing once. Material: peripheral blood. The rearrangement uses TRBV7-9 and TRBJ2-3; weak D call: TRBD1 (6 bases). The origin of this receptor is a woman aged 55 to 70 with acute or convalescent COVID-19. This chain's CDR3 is CASSLSRGTSTDTQYF. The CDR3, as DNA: TGTGCCAGCAGCTTATCCAGGGGCACAAGCACAGATACGCAGTATTTT.